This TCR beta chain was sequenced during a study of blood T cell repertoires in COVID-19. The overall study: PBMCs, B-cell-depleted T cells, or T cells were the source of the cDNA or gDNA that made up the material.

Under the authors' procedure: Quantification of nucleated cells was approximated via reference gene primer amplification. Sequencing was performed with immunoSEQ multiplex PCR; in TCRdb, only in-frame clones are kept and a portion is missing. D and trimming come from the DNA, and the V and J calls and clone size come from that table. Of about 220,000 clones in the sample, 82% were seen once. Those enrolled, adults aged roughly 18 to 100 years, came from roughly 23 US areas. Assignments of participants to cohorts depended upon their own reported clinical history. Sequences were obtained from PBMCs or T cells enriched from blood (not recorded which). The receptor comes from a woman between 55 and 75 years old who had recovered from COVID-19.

DNA of the CDR3: TGTGCCAGCAGTGATGGGCTAGCGGTACTCGATACGCAGTATTTT. Protein product: CASSDGLAVLDTQYF. This rearrangement joins TRBV6-1 to TRBJ2-3; 7 positions match TRBD2. V lost 3 bases, J lost 6 bases, and 9 bases stayed unmatched. The CDR3 contains 15 residues. Germline V gene lookup returns CDR1 MNHNS and CDR2 SASEGT.